This TCR beta chain was sequenced in a study of T-cell reconstitution after alpha-beta-depleted transplantation in children. The V gene lost 5 bases and the J gene lost 1 base, with 8 bases spanning the gap. The CDR3 consists of 13 residues. Germline CDR1 and CDR2: MNHNS and SASEGT. Library preparation (for TCRbeta) was performed with unique molecular identifiers. TCRdb reprocessed the PCR reads with MiXCR, giving one entry per CDR3 protein. The sample yields around 400,000 distinct CDR3 sequences, roughly 22% seen once. The chain employs TRBV6-1 and TRBJ1-1; TRBD1 is a possible D gene (5 bases). The clonotype was recovered from a human donor who donated a stem cell graft to a child with acute myeloid leukemia. The sequencing here drew on PBMCs from the stem cell graft donor, taken from the stem cell graft. Here the CDR3 reads CASSTGPNTEAFF. CDR3 sequence (DNA): TGTGCCAGCAGTACAGGCCCGAACACTGAAGCTTTCTTT.